Described below is a single T cell receptor (beta chain) sequence and its context. This sample is part of a study of blood T cell repertoires in COVID-19. In the study overall: Sources were T cells, B-cell-depleted T cells, or PBMCs; the material itself was cDNA or gDNA.

TCRdb's table, derived via immunoSEQ multiplex PCR, lists solely in-frame clones and lacks some. The sample holds around 200,000 clones, roughly 88% seen once. CDR3 size: 14 residues. V lost 3 bases, J lost 8 bases, and 19 bases lay in between. Germline-derived CDR1 and CDR2 are GTSNPN and SVGIG (reference sequence). The TCR originated in a man aged 40-50 years with acute COVID-19. Sequencing was done on a sample of PBMCs or T cells enriched from blood (not recorded which). The rearrangement uses TRBV30 and TRBJ1-2, with no clear D. The CDR3 nucleotides are TGTGCCTGGAGCAAACCTCGGTATGGTTTCGGCTACACCTTC. Its protein is CAWSKPRYGFGYTF.